Below, 24 T cell receptor beta chains from the same sample are listed, as sequenced in a study of early T cells in non-severe SARS-CoV-2 infection. One entry per CDR3 protein results from TCRdb running MiXCR on the 5' RACE reads. The data hold about 27,000 distinct CDR3 sequences, with 4% to 5.5% observed a single time. Input material: whole blood. These receptors all come from an adult who was a healthcare worker with PCR-confirmed SARS-CoV-2 infection or an uninfected control (not recorded which).

There are many counts of this clonotype. The chain couples TRBV3-1 to TRBJ1-2; D call uncertain. The CDR3 contains 13 residues. Deletions cut 1 base from V and 4 bases from J, with 7 bases between. Germline V CDR1 and CDR2: LGHDT, YNNKEL (reference sequence). The DNA for the CDR3 is TGTGCCAGCAGCCAAGGAAAGTCCTATGGCTACACCTTC. Translation: CASSQGKSYGYTF. Using reference TRBV3-1 and TRBJ1-2 for the parts outside the CDR3, the full variable domain is DTAVSQTPKYLVTQMGNDKSIKCEQNLGHDTMYWYKQDSKKFLKIMFSYNNKELIINETVPNRFSPKSPDKAHLNLHINSLELGDSAVYFCASSQGKSYGYTFGSGTRLTVV.

The chain is built from TRBV7-6 and TRBJ2-6; D is unresolved. The V end lost 7 bases, the J end lost 0 bases, and 7 bases lay between the germline ends. This CDR3 contains 14 residues. Germline CDR1 reads SGHVS; CDR2 reads FNYEAQ. The CDR3 sequence: CASKAFSGANVLTF. The DNA for the CDR3 is TGTGCCAGCAAGGCCTTCTCTGGGGCCAACGTCCTGACTTTC. Combining the CDR3 with reference TRBV7-6 and TRBJ2-6 gives the whole variable domain GAGVSQSPRYKVTKRGQDVALRCDPISGHVSLYWYRQALGQGPEFLTYFNYEAQQDKSGLPNDRFSAERPEGSISTLTIQRTEQRDSAMYRCASKAFSGANVLTFGAGSRLTVL.

The table lists this clonotype with many counts. This chain connects TRBV6-1 to TRBJ2-7, with 7 positions matching TRBD2. The CDR3 length is 13 residues. Losses at the gene ends were 7 bases for V and 3 bases for J; bases not matched to a gene: 6. Germline V lookup: CDR1 MNHNS, CDR2 SASEGT. CDR3 nucleotides: TGTGCCAGCACACGGGGCGGGGGCTACGAGCAGTACTTC. Translation: CASTRGGGYEQYF.

This clonotype was found many times. V is TRBV20-1 and J is TRBJ2-5; TRBD1 might be the D (8 bases). The CDR3 contains 14 residues. Germline V gives CDR1 DFQATT, CDR2 SNEGSKA (reference sequence). V lost 5 bases and J lost 2, with 15 bases in between. The CDR3 coding sequence is TGCAGTGCTCTAGACAGGGGAGGGCAAGAGACCCAGTACTTC. It yields the protein CSALDRGGQETQYF.

This clonotype was counted at least ten times. The chain couples TRBV6-4 to TRBJ2-1; 8 bases are a match to TRBD2. This CDR3 contains 16 residues. Germline-derived CDR1 and CDR2 are MRHNA and SNTAGT. Unmatched junction bases numbered 8, after V lost 2 bases and J lost 5 bases. DNA for the CDR3: TGTGCCAGCAGTGACAAGGCGGGAGGTGCCCACAATGAGCAGTTCTTC. It encodes CASSDKAGGAHNEQFF.

In this sample, this clonotype turned up many times. V is TRBV10-3 and J is TRBJ2-7, with D possibly TRBD2 on 6 matching bases. Between the trimmed V and J ends, which lost 10 bases and 5 bases, there was a span of 15 bases. The CDR3 is 12 residues long. Germline V lookup: CDR1 ENHRY, CDR2 SYGVKD. The CDR3 here is CATQGGSNEQYF. The CDR3 DNA reads as TGTGCCACCCAAGGAGGGAGCAACGAGCAGTACTTC.

This clonotype was observed many times. The genes are TRBV29-1 and TRBJ2-3; D not certain. Trimming took 2 bases from V and 5 from J, leaving 8 bases between them. This CDR3 spans 12 amino acids. The V gene's germline CDR1 is SQVTM and CDR2 ANQGSEA. CDR3 nucleotides: TGCAGCGTTGAATCCGGAATAGATACGCAGTATTTT. Translated: CSVESGIDTQYF.

This clonotype was seen ten or more times. The chain couples TRBV6-5 to TRBJ1-6, with D perhaps TRBD1 (5 bases). Deletions cut 5 bases from V and 8 bases from J, with 19 bases between. The CDR3 loop spans 16 amino acids. The germline CDR1 and CDR2 sequences are MNHEY and SVGAGI. CDR3 region: CASSLGTAEGDSPLHF. CDR3 coding DNA: TGTGCCAGCAGTCTCGGCACCGCAGAAGGGGATTCACCCCTCCACTTT.

This clonotype was counted at least ten times. The V gene is TRBV11-3, the J gene TRBJ1-1; D gene ambiguous. CDR1 is SGHNT and CDR2 is YENEEA in the germline V gene. With 3 bases removed from V and 2 bases from J, the gap between germline ends came to 7 bases. There are 13 residues in the CDR3. CDR3 amino acids: CASSLGSNTEAFF. The CDR3 region has the DNA TGTGCCAGCAGCTTGGGAAGTAACACTGAAGCTTTCTTT.

The chain carries TRBV19 and TRBJ2-5; no clear D. Germline V gene data show CDR1 as LNHDA and CDR2 as SQIVND (reference sequence). The CDR3 contains 15 residues. Trimming cost V 6 bases and J 4 bases, with 18 bases left between them. The CDR3 DNA is TGTGCCAGTAGCCCCATCGGGCTCCTGGGAGAGACCCAGTACTTC. Residues: CASSPIGLLGETQYF.

Only a few counts were recorded for this clonotype. The chain uses TRBV12-3 or TRBV12-4 and TRBJ1-1; D remains ambiguous. The V end lost 7 bases, the J end lost 4 bases, and 10 bases lay between the germline ends. This CDR3 comprises 12 residues. The CDR3 sequence is CASTSESTEAFF. CDR3 in DNA: TGTGCCAGCACCTCGGAGAGCACTGAAGCTTTCTTT.

In this sample, this clonotype turned up many times. The chain carries TRBV18 and TRBJ1-5; 9 bases map to TRBD1. Germline V gene sequence: CDR1 KGHSH, CDR2 LQKENI. CDR3 length: 15 amino acids. Trimming cost V 6 bases and J 6 bases; bases outside gene matches: 9. The CDR3 reads CASSRGTGSSQPQHF. Written as DNA, the CDR3 is TGTGCCAGCTCCCGAGGGACAGGGTCGAGTCAGCCCCAGCATTTT.

This clonotype has at least ten counts. The V and J genes are TRBV14 and TRBJ2-2, with 8 nucleotides matching TRBD2. This CDR3 comprises 16 residues. The V gene's germline CDR1 is SGHDN and CDR2 FVKESK. Trimming took 2 bases from V and 3 from J; bases not matched to a gene: 5. The chain's CDR3 is CASSQRRLAHTGELFF. The CDR3 DNA is TGTGCCAGCAGCCAACGACGACTAGCGCACACCGGGGAGCTGTTTTTT.

This clonotype showed up just a few times. The chain joins TRBV6-4 to TRBJ2-1, with 10 bases that match TRBD2. Looked up from germline, CDR1 is MRHNA and CDR2 is SNTAGT. The CDR3 loop spans 15 amino acids. Trimming cost V 2 bases and J 8 bases; bases outside gene matches: 6. The CDR3 DNA reads TGTGCCAGCAGTGACGGGACTAGCGATCGGGATGAGCAGTTCTTC. Translation gives CASSDGTSDRDEQFF.

This clonotype was detected a few times. This rearrangement joins TRBV25-1 to TRBJ2-1; 10 nucleotides line up with TRBD1. The CDR3 loop spans 17 amino acids. CDR1 is MGHDK, CDR2 SYGVNS, per germline. V gave up 6 bases and J gave up 6 bases; unmatched junction bases: 14. The CDR3 spells CASRGQGGLSPLNEQFF. CDR3 coding DNA: TGTGCCAGCAGAGGACAGGGGGGACTAAGCCCCCTCAATGAGCAGTTCTTC.

This clonotype has more than one count but fewer than ten. The chain couples TRBV2 to TRBJ2-2; 11 bases fit TRBD2. The junction had 7 bases not matched to a gene; V was cut back by 6 bases and J by 7 bases. The germline gives CDR1 SNHLY, CDR2 FYNNEI. The CDR3 has 15 amino acids. CDR3 bases: TGTGCCAGCAGGTTGGCTAGCGGGAGGCTCGGGGAGCTGTTTTTT. Protein product: CASRLASGRLGELFF. Supplemented by reference TRBV2 and TRBJ2-2, the full variable domain reads EPEVTQTPSHQVTQMGQEVILRCVPISNHLYFYWYRQILGQKVEFLVSFYNNEISEKSEIFDDQFSVERPDGSNFTLKIRSTKLEDSAMYFCASRLASGRLGELFFGEGSRLTVL.

This clonotype appeared many times. The rearrangement joins TRBV4-3 to TRBJ2-7; possibly TRBD1 for D (5 bases). The germline gives CDR1 LGHNA, CDR2 YSLEER. Trimming left V 0 bases short and J 7 bases short, with 10 bases between. This CDR3 has 13 residues. The chain's CDR3 is CASSQDGAQEQYF. CDR3 nucleotide sequence: TGCGCCAGCAGCCAAGATGGGGCACAGGAGCAGTACTTC.

The V and J genes are TRBV6-5 and TRBJ1-6, with D unclear. Trimming removed 7 bases from V and 7 bases from J, with 11 bases in between. The CDR3 contains 13 residues. Germline V gene data show CDR1 as MNHEY and CDR2 as SVGAGI. DNA of the CDR3: TGTGCCAGCAACCGGGCCTGGAATTCACCCCTCCACTTT. Encoded protein: CASNRAWNSPLHF.

The chain employs TRBV7-9 and TRBJ2-7; D not resolved. V dropped 5 bases and J dropped 3 bases, with 23 bases sitting between them. Germline CDR1 reads SEHNR; CDR2 reads FQNEAQ (reference sequence). CDR3 length: 17 residues. The DNA for the CDR3 is TGTGCCAGCAGCCTACCCGAGCATGGACCGAGCTTCTACGAGCAGTACGTC. Amino acid sequence: CASSLPEHGPSFYEQYV.

V usage is TRBV6-6 and J usage is TRBJ2-7; D is uncertain. The CDR3 has 12 residues. The V end lost 2 bases, the J end lost 7 bases, and 9 bases lay between the germline ends. The germline V gene has CDR1 MNHNY and CDR2 SVGAGI (reference sequence). The CDR3 DNA reads as TGTGCCAGCAGTTACCCCGACGGGGAGCAGTACTTC. Translation gives CASSYPDGEQYF.

This clonotype was detected many times. The V and J genes are TRBV5-1 and TRBJ2-3, with 9 bases aligning to TRBD2. J gave up 0 bases and V 0 bases, and 2 bases lay outside the gene matches. The CDR3 has 16 residues. Germline CDR1 and CDR2: SGHRS and YFSETQ. The chain's CDR3 is CASSLATSGSTDTQYF. In nucleotides, the CDR3 is TGCGCCAGCAGCTTGGCGACTAGCGGAAGCACAGATACGCAGTATTTT.

This clonotype showed up many times. The rearrangement links TRBV20-1 to TRBJ1-3; a weak D match, TRBD1 (5 bases). Germline V CDR1 and CDR2: DFQATT, SNEGSKA (reference sequence). This CDR3 has 14 amino acids. V was shortened by 1 base and J by 0 bases, with 7 bases between the two germline ends. The DNA of the CDR3 is TGCAGTGCTAGAGCCACAGGCTCTGGAAACACCATATATTTT. Translating it yields CSARATGSGNTIYF.

This clonotype was seen at least ten times. The V gene is TRBV28, the J gene TRBJ2-3; 7 nucleotides agree with TRBD2. Germline V gives CDR1 MDHEN, CDR2 SYDVKM. The CDR3 contains 18 residues. V was pared by 1 base and J by 0 bases, with 10 bases of the junction left unmatched. The DNA of the CDR3 is TGTGCCAGCAGTTTATCCCCTTGGTGGCGGGAGAGCACAGATACGCAGTATTTT. The encoded protein is CASSLSPWWRESTDTQYF.

This clonotype was detected ten times or more. V gene TRBV7-8 combines with J gene TRBJ2-1; D may be TRBD2 (5 bases). Trimming removed 1 base at V and 5 bases at J, with 9 bases between. This CDR3 spans 14 amino acids. Germline assignment: CDR1 SGHVS and CDR2 FQNEAQ. CDR3 nucleotides: TGTGCCAGCAGCTTAGGAGGGTTTAACAATGAGCAGTTCTTC. It yields the protein CASSLGGFNNEQFF.